The source of this TCR beta chain is a study of blood T cell repertoires in COVID-19. About the study: Acute and convalescent COVID-19 specimens originated in the United States, Italy and Spain.

Germline-derived CDR1 and CDR2 are SGHTA and FQGNSA. J lost 1 base, V lost 6 bases, and 8 bases had no gene match. CDR3 length equals 16 residues. Those enrolled in Seattle joined during active infection and were followed longitudinally afterward. As handled by the study authors: Quantification of nucleated cells was approximated via reference gene primer amplification. The assay was immunoSEQ multiplex PCR, and TCRdb's table has in-frame clones only and misses some. V and J calls plus clone size are reproduced from that table; the DNA served to infer D and trimming. The sample lists roughly 100,000 clones; roughly 81% were seen once.

The gene calls are TRBV7-2 and TRBJ2-5; 10 bases fit TRBD2. The receptor comes from a man aged 80 or over with COVID-19, enrolled during active disease. The sequencing sample was made of peripheral blood. CDR3: CASRREPSGSQETQYF. The CDR3 coding sequence is TGTGCCAGCAGGAGAGAACCTAGCGGGAGCCAAGAGACCCAGTACTTC.